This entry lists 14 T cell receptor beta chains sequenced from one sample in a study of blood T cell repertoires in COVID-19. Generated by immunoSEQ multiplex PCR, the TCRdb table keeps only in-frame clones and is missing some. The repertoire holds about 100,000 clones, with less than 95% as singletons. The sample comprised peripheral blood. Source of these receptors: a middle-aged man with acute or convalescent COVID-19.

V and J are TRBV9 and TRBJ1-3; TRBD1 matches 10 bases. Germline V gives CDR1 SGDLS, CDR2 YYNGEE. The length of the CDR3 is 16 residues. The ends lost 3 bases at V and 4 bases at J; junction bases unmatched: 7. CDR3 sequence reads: CASSARMGQGGNTIYF. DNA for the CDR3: TGTGCCAGCAGCGCCCGAATGGGACAGGGGGGAAACACCATATATTTT.

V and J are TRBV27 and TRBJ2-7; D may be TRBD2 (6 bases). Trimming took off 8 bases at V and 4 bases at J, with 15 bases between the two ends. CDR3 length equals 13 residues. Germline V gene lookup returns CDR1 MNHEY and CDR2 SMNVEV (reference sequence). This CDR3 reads CASRTPGTYEQYF. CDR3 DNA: TGTGCCAGCCGTACACCCGGGACTTACGAGCAGTACTTC.

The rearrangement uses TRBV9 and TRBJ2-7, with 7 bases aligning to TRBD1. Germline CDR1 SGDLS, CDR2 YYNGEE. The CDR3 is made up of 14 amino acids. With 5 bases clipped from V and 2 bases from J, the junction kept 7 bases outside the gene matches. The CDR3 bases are TGTGCCAGCAGTAGGGGGCAAATTACCTACGAGCAGTACTTC. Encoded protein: CASSRGQITYEQYF.

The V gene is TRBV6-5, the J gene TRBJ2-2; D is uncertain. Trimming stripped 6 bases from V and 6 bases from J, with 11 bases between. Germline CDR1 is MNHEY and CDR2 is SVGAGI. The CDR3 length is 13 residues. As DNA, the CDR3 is TGTGCCAGCAGCAGGTTTTGGGCCGGGGAGCTGTTTTTT. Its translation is CASSRFWAGELFF.

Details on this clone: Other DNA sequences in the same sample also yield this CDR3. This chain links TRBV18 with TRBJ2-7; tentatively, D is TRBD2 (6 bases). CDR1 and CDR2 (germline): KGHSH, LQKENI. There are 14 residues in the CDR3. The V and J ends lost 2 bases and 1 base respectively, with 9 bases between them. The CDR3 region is CASSPAGPSYEQYF. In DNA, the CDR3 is TGTGCCAGCTCACCAGCGGGGCCTTCCTACGAGCAGTACTTC.

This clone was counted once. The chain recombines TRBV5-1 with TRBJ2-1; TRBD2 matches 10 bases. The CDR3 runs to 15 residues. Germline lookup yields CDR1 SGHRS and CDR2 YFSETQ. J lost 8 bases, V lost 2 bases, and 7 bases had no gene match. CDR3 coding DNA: TGCGCCAGCAGCTTACCAGCGGGAGGGCCAGATGAGCAGTTCTTC. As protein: CASSLPAGGPDEQFF.

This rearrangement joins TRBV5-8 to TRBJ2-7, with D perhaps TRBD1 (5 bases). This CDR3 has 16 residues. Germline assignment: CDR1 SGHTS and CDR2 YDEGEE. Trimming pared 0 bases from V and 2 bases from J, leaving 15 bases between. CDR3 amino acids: CASSLGQPYPTYEQYF. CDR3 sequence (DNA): TGTGCCAGCAGCTTGGGACAGCCTTACCCCACCTACGAGCAGTACTTC. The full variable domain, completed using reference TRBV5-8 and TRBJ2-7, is EAGVTQSPTHLIKTRGQQATLRCSPISGHTSVYWYQQALGLGLQFLLWYDEGEERNRGNFPPRFSGRQFPNYSSELNVNALELEDSALYLCASSLGQPYPTYEQYFGPGTRLTVT.

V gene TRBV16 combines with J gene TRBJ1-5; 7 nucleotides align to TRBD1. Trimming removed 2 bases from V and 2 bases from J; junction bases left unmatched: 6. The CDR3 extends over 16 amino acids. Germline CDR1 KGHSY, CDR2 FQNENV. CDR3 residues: CASSQTTGAGNQPQHF. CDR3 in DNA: TGTGCCAGCAGCCAAACAACAGGGGCCGGCAATCAGCCCCAGCATTTT.

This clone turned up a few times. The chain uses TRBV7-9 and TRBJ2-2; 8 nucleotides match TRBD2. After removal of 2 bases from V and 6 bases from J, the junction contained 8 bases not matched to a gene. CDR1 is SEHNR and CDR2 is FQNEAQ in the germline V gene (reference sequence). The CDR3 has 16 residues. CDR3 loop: CASSLTGLAGPGELFF. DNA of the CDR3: TGTGCCAGCAGCTTAACGGGGCTAGCGGGCCCCGGGGAGCTGTTTTTT.

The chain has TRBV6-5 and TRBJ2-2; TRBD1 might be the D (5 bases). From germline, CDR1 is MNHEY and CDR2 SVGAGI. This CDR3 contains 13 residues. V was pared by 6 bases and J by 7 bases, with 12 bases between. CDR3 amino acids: CASRRTRDGELFF. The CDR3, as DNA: TGTGCCAGCAGGCGAACCAGGGACGGGGAGCTGTTTTTT.

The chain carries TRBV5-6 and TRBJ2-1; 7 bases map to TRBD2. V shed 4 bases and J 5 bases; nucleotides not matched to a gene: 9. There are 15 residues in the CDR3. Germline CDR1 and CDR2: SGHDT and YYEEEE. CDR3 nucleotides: TGTGCCAGCAGCGGGCCTAGCGGCCCTGACAATGAGCAGTTCTTC. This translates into CASSGPSGPDNEQFF.

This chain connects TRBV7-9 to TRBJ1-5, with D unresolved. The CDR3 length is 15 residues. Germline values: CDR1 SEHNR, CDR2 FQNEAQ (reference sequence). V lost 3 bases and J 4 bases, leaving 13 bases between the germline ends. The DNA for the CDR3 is TGTGCCAGCAGCTTTTTCGGGAGCGAGAATCAGCCCCAGCATTTT. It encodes CASSFFGSENQPQHF. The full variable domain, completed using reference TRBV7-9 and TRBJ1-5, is DTGVSQNPRHKITKRGQNVTFRCDPISEHNRLYWYRQTLGQGPEFLTYFQNEAQLEKSRLLSDRFSAERPKGSFSTLEIQRTEQGDSAMYLCASSFFGSENQPQHFGDGTRLSIL.

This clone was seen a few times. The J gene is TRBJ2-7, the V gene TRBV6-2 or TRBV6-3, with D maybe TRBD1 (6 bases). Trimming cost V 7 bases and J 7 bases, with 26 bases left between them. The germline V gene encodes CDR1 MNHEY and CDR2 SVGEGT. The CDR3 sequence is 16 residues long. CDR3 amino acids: CASNPHRVLDPGEQYF. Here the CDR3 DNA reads TGTGCCAGCAACCCCCACAGGGTCCTGGACCCGGGGGAGCAGTACTTC.

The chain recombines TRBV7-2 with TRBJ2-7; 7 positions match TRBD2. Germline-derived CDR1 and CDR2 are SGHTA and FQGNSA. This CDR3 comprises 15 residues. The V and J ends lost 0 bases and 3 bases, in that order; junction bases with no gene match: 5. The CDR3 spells CASSLAGGSRYEQYF. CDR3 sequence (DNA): TGTGCCAGCAGCTTAGCTGGCGGGAGTCGCTACGAGCAGTACTTC.